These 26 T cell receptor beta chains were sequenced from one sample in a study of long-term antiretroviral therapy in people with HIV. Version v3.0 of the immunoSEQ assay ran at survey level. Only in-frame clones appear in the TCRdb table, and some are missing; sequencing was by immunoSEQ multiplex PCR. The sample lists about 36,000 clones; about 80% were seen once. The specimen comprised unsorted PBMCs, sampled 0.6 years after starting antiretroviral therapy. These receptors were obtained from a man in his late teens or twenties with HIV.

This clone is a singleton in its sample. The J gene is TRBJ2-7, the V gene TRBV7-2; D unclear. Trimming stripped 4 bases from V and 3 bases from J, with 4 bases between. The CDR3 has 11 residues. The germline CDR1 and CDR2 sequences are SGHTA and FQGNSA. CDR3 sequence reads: CASSSIYEQYF. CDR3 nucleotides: TGTGCCAGCAGCTCCATCTACGAGCAGTACTTC.

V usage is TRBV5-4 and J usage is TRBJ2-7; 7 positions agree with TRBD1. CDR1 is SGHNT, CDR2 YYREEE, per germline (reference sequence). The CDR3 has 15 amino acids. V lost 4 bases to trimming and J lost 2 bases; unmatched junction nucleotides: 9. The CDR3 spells CASSPWTGAAYEQYF. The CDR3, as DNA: TGTGCCAGCAGCCCCTGGACAGGTGCTGCCTACGAGCAGTACTTC.

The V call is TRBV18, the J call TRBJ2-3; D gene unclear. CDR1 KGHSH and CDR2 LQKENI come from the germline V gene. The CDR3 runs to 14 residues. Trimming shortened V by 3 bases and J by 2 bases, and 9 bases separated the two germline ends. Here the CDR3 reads CASSPRRNTDTQYF. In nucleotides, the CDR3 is TGTGCCAGCTCACCTCGGCGCAACACAGATACGCAGTATTTT.

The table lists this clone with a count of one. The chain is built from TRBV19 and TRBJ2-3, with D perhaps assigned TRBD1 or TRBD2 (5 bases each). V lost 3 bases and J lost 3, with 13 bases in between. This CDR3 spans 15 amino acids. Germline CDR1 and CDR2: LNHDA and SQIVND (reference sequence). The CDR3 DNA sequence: TGTGCCAGTAGTATCGGGACCCGGGTAACAGATACGCAGTATTTT. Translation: CASSIGTRVTDTQYF.

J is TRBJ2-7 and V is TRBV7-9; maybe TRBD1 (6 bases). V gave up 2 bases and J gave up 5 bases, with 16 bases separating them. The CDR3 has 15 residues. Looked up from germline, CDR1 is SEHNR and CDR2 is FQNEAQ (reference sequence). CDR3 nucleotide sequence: TGTGCCAGCAGCTTATTTGGCAGGGGTGGTGACGAGCAGTACTTC. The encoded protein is CASSLFGRGGDEQYF.

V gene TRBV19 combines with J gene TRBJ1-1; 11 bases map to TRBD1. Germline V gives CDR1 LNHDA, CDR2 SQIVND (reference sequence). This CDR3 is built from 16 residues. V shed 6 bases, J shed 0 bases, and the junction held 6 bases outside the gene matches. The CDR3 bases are TGTGCCAGTAGCCGGGACAGGGGGTACATGAACACTGAAGCTTTCTTT. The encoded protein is CASSRDRGYMNTEAFF.

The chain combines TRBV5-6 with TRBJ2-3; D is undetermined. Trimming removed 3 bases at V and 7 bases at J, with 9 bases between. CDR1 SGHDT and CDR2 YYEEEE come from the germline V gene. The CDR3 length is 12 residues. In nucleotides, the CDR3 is TGTGCCAGCAGCTGGGGAACTAATACGCAGTATTTT. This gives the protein CASSWGTNTQYF.

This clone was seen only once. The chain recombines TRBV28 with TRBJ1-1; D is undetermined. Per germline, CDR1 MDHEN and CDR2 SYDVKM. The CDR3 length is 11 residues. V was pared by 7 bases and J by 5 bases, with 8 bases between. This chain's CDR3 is CASTLLTEAFF. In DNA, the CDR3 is TGTGCCAGCACCCTCCTTACTGAAGCTTTCTTT.

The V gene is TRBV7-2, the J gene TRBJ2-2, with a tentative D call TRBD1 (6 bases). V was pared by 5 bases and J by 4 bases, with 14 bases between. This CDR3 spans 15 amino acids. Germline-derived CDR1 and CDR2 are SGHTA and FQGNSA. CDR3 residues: CASSQVTGSTGELFF. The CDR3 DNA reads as TGTGCCAGCAGCCAGGTCACAGGGAGCACCGGGGAGCTGTTTTTT.

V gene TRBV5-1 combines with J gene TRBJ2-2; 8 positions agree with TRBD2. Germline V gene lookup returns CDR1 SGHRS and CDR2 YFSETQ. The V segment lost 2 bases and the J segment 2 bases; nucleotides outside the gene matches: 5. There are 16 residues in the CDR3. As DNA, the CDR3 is TGCGCCAGCAGCTTAGGAGCGGGAGCAAACACCGGGGAGCTGTTTTTT. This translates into CASSLGAGANTGELFF.

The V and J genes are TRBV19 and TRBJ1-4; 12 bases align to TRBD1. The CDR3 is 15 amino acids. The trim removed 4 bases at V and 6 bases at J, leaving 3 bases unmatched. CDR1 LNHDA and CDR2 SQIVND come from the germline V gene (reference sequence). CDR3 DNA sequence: TGTGCCAGTAGTACCGGGACAGGGGGCTATGAAAAACTGTTTTTT. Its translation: CASSTGTGGYEKLFF.

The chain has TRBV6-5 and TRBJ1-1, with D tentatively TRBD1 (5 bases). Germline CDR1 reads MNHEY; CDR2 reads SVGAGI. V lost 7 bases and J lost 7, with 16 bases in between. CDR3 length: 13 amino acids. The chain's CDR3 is CASNTRTGGEAFF. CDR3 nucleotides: TGTGCCAGCAACACCCGGACGGGGGGTGAAGCTTTCTTT.

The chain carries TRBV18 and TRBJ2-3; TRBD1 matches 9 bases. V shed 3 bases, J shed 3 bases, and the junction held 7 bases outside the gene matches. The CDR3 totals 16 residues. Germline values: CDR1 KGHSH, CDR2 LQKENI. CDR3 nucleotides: TGTGCCAGCTCACCCGGACAGGGGTGGGGTACAGATACGCAGTATTTT. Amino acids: CASSPGQGWGTDTQYF.

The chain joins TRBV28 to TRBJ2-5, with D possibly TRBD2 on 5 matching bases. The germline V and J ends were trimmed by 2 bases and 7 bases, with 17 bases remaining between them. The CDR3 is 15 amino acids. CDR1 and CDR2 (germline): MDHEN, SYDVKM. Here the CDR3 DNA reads TGTGCCAGCAGTTTAGGGCAAATCGGGGTTTCGACCCAGTACTTC. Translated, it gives CASSLGQIGVSTQYF.

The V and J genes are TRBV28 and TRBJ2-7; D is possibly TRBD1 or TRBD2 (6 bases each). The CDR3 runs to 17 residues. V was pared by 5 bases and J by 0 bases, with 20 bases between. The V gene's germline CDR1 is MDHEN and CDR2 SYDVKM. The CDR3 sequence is CASSKSGSQGPSYEQYF. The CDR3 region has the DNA TGTGCCAGCAGTAAGTCCGGGAGTCAGGGGCCCTCCTACGAGCAGTACTTC.

CDR3 region: CASSSPPDRDGTDTQYF. CDR3 sequence (DNA): TGTGCCAGCAGCTCTCCACCGGACAGGGATGGCACAGATACGCAGTATTTT. The chain employs TRBV7-9 and TRBJ2-3; 8 nucleotides agree with TRBD1. Germline V lookup: CDR1 SEHNR, CDR2 FQNEAQ (reference sequence). V was clipped by 4 bases and J by 1 base; unmatched bases: 10. The CDR3 runs 17 residues.

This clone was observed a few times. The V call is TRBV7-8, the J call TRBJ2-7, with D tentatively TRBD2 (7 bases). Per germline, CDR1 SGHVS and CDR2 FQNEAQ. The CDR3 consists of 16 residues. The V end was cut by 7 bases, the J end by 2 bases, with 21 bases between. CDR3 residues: CASTHLGGGRPYEQYF. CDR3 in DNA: TGTGCCAGCACCCACCTGGGGGGCGGGAGACCCTACGAGCAGTACTTC.

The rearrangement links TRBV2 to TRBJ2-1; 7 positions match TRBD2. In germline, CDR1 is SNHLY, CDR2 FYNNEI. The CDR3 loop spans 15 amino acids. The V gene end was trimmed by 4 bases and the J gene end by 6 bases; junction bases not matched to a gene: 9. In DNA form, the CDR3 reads TGTGCCAGCAGTGGGGGAGGGATGCCTGTCAATGAGCAGTTCTTC. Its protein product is CASSGGGMPVNEQFF.

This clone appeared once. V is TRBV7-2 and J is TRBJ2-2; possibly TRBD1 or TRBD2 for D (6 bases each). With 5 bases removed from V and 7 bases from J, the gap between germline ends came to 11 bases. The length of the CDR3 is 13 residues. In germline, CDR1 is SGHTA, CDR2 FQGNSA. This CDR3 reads CASSRRGDGELFF. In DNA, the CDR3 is TGTGCCAGCAGCCGAAGGGGGGACGGGGAGCTGTTTTTT.

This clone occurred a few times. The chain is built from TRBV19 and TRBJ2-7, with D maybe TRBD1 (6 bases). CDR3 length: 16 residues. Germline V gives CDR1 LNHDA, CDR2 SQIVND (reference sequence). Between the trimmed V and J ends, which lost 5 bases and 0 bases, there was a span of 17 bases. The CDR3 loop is CASSLTRDILSYEQYF. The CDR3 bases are TGTGCCAGTAGTTTAACCCGGGACATACTCTCCTACGAGCAGTACTTC.

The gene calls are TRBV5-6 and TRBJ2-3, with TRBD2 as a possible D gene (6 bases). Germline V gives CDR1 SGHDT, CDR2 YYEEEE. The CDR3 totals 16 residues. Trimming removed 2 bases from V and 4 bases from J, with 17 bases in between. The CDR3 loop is CASSFLPGAHPDTQYF. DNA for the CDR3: TGTGCCAGCAGCTTTCTCCCGGGAGCCCACCCAGATACGCAGTATTTT.

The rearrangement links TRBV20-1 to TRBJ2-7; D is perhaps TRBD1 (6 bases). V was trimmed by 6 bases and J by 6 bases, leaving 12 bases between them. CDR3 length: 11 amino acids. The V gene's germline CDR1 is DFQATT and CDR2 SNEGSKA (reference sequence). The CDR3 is CSARGYGEQYF. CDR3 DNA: TGCAGTGCCAGGGGCTATGGCGAGCAGTACTTC.

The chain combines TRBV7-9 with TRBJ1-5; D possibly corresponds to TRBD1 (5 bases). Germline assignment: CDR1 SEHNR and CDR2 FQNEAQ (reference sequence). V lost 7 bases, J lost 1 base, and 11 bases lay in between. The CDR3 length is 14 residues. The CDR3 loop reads CASTREGSNQPQHF. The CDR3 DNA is TGTGCCAGCACTAGGGAGGGGAGCAATCAGCCCCAGCATTTT.

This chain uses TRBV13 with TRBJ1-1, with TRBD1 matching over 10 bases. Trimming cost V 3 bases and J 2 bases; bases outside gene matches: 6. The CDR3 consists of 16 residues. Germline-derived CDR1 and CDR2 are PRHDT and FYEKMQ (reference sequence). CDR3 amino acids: CASSFWDRGSNTEAFF. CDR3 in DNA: TGTGCCAGCAGCTTTTGGGACAGGGGAAGTAACACTGAAGCTTTCTTT.

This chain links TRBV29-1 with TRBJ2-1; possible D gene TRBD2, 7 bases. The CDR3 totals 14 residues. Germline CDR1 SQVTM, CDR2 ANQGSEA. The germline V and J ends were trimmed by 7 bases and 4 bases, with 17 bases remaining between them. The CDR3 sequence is CSAWGGGGYNEQFF. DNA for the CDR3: TGCAGCGCCTGGGGCGGGGGCGGATACAATGAGCAGTTCTTC.

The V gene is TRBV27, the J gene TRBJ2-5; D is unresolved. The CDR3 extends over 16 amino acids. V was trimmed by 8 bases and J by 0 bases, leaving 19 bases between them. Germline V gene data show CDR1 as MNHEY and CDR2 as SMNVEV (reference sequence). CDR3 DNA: TGTGCCAGCGGAATTACTCGGGCAGAGTACCAAGAGACCCAGTACTTC. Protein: CASGITRAEYQETQYF.